The subject of this entry is one T cell receptor (beta chain). Per the original data handling: The authors estimated nucleated cell counts from reference gene primer amplification. Method: immunoSEQ multiplex PCR; TCRdb's copy keeps in-frame clones and lacks some. V, J and clone size derive from that table, while D and trimming were established from the DNA sequence. The sample consists of roughly 400,000 clones, over 75% of them appearing once. The data originate from a study of blood T cell repertoires in COVID-19. Cohort placement rested on clinical history that participants reported themselves. This CDR3 region has 16 residues. Germline-derived CDR1 and CDR2 are KGHDR and SFDVKD. V lost 3 bases and J lost 5, with 18 bases in between.

The chain carries TRBV24-1 and TRBJ2-5; D not resolved. The sequenced sample consisted of PBMCs or T cells enriched from blood (not recorded which). This TCR derives from a woman aged 40 to 55 with acute COVID-19. In DNA, the CDR3 is TGTGCCACCAGTGATCCACCGACGGCGGCGAAGGAGACCCAGTACTTC. Translation gives CATSDPPTAAKETQYF.